Following are 17 T cell receptor beta chains from one sample sequenced in a study of OX40 agonist ivuxolimab in advanced cancers. The assay was immunoSEQ multiplex PCR, and TCRdb's table has in-frame clones only and misses some. This table holds around 60,000 clones, around 84% found once. The sequencing used CD4+ or CD8+ T cells sorted from blood, collected in a trial of the OX40 agonist ivuxolimab. Receptors originate from an adult with an advanced solid tumor such as melanoma, head and neck, liver or kidney cancer.

V and J are TRBV28 and TRBJ2-7; tentatively, D is TRBD2 (5 bases). Germline values: CDR1 MDHEN, CDR2 SYDVKM. Trimming removed 7 bases from V and 4 bases from J, with 14 bases in between. The CDR3 spans 13 residues. The CDR3 loop is CASISSGSYEQYF. The CDR3 nucleotides read TGTGCCAGCATCTCCTCGGGGAGTTACGAGCAGTACTTC.

The V gene is TRBV19, the J gene TRBJ1-6, with no clear D. Between the trimmed V and J ends, which lost 3 bases and 10 bases, there was a span of 13 bases. Germline assignment: CDR1 LNHDA and CDR2 SQIVND (reference sequence). This CDR3 has 14 amino acids. The CDR3 loop reads CASSIRLTGSPLHF. CDR3 nucleotide sequence: TGTGCCAGTAGTATCCGACTCACGGGGTCACCCCTCCACTTT.

The V call is TRBV7-2, the J call TRBJ1-4; 8 bases line up with TRBD1. V lost 3 bases, J lost 7 bases, and 4 bases stayed unmatched. The V gene's germline CDR1 is SGHTA and CDR2 FQGNSA. The CDR3 contains 14 residues. CDR3 in amino acids: CASSFGQGREKLFF. For the CDR3, the DNA is TGTGCCAGCAGCTTCGGACAGGGTCGTGAAAAACTGTTTTTT.

The V call is TRBV5-4, the J call TRBJ1-1; TRBD1 agrees at 9 bases. This CDR3 contains 13 residues. The trim removed 3 bases at V and 5 bases at J, leaving 2 bases unmatched. The germline gives CDR1 SGHNT, CDR2 YYREEE (reference sequence). CDR3 DNA: TGTGCCAGCAGCTCACAGGGGGCTACTGAAGCTTTCTTT. The encoded protein is CASSSQGATEAFF. Complete variable domain (other parts from reference TRBV5-4 and TRBJ1-1): ETGVTQSPTHLIKTRGQQVTLRCSSQSGHNTVSWYQQALGQGPQFIFQYYREEENGRGNFPPRFSGLQFPNYSSELNVNALELDDSALYLCASSSQGATEAFFGQGTRLTVV.

The rearrangement joins TRBV5-4 to TRBJ1-2; D unclear. Trimming removed 7 bases from V and 2 bases from J, with 18 bases in between. CDR1 SGHNT and CDR2 YYREEE come from the germline V gene (reference sequence). The CDR3 has 15 residues. CDR3: CASHHQKSLNYGYTF. DNA of the CDR3: TGTGCCAGCCACCACCAAAAGTCTCTCAACTATGGCTACACCTTC.

The rearrangement joins TRBV11-2 to TRBJ2-1; TRBD2 matches at 15 bases. This CDR3 is built from 15 residues. V was clipped by 5 bases and J by 14 bases; unmatched bases: 10. CDR1 is SGHAT, CDR2 FQNNGV, per germline. The CDR3 bases are TGTGCCAGCAGCCCCCCGGGACTAGCGGGAGGCAGGGAGTTCTTC. As protein: CASSPPGLAGGREFF.

This clone was seen more than once but under ten times. This chain uses TRBV11-1 with TRBJ2-1; TRBD2 is a possible D gene (5 bases). Germline loops: CDR1 SGHAT, CDR2 FQDESV (reference sequence). The CDR3 extends over 19 amino acids. The ends were cut back, 6 bases at V and 8 bases at J, with 32 bases in the middle. CDR3 residues: CASSSPLPGTSIGSDEQFF. In DNA form, the CDR3 reads TGTGCCAGCAGTTCCCCCCTCCCGGGAACATCAATAGGCTCCGATGAGCAGTTCTTC. Based on the CDR3 plus reference TRBV11-1 and TRBJ2-1, the full variable domain is EAEVAQSPRYKITEKSQAVAFWCDPISGHATLYWYRQILGQGPELLVQFQDESVVDDSQLPKDRFSAERLKGVDSTLKIQPAELGDSAMYLCASSSPLPGTSIGSDEQFFGPGTRLTVL.

This clone was found once. The chain has TRBV29-1 and TRBJ2-5; the match to TRBD2 covers 12 bases. The CDR3 contains 14 residues. V trimming: 6 bases; J trimming: 5 bases; junction bases outside the gene matches: 7. Germline V gives CDR1 SQVTM, CDR2 ANQGSEA. The CDR3 here is CSVETSGRMETQYF. For the CDR3, the DNA is TGCAGCGTGGAAACTAGCGGGAGGATGGAGACCCAGTACTTC.

The rearrangement uses TRBV27 and TRBJ2-7; 8 bases are shared with TRBD1. The CDR3 has 16 residues. Trimming took 5 bases from V and 2 from J; bases not matched to a gene: 11. CDR1 is MNHEY, CDR2 SMNVEV, per germline (reference sequence). CDR3 in amino acids: CASSLRRTGFPYEQYF. CDR3 DNA: TGTGCCAGCAGTCTCCGACGGACAGGGTTCCCCTACGAGCAGTACTTC.

This chain connects TRBV2 to TRBJ2-3; D not resolved. Germline loops: CDR1 SNHLY, CDR2 FYNNEI. Between the trimmed V and J ends, which lost 3 bases and 2 bases, there was a span of 9 bases. The CDR3 extends over 14 amino acids. CDR3: CASSDSQATDTQYF. The CDR3 bases are TGTGCCAGCAGTGATAGCCAGGCCACAGATACGCAGTATTTT.

The J gene is TRBJ1-1, the V gene TRBV7-9; D is unresolved. Between the trimmed V and J ends, which lost 2 bases and 8 bases, there was a span of 9 bases. The CDR3 loop spans 12 amino acids. CDR1 is SEHNR, CDR2 FQNEAQ, per germline (reference sequence). This CDR3 reads CASSLMGSEAFF. The CDR3 bases are TGTGCCAGCAGCTTAATGGGTTCGGAAGCTTTCTTT.

The V call is TRBV18, the J call TRBJ1-2, with 8 bases fitting TRBD1. CDR3 length: 18 amino acids. The J segment lost 2 bases and the V segment lost 5 bases, leaving 16 bases of the junction unmatched. The germline V gene has CDR1 KGHSH and CDR2 LQKENI. CDR3 nucleotides: TGTGCCAGCTCAGAGAGCATCACCGGGACAGGCGTCAACTATGGCTACACCTTC. This encodes CASSESITGTGVNYGYTF.

The chain is built from TRBV30 and TRBJ2-3, with 10 bases lining up with TRBD2. The V gene end was trimmed by 0 bases and the J gene end by 4 bases; junction bases not matched to a gene: 7. Germline V gene lookup returns CDR1 GTSNPN and CDR2 SVGIG (reference sequence). The CDR3 runs 16 residues. CDR3 DNA: TGTGCCTGGAGTGTGAGGCTAGCGGGAGCCGCAGATACGCAGTATTTT. Amino acids: CAWSVRLAGAADTQYF.

This clone was observed a few times. The gene calls are TRBV19 and TRBJ1-5, with TRBD1 matching over 11 bases. V gave up 6 bases and J gave up 6 bases; unmatched junction bases: 1. Germline CDR1 is LNHDA and CDR2 is SQIVND (reference sequence). The CDR3 sequence is 13 residues long. The chain's CDR3 is CASSGTGGQPQHF. As DNA, the CDR3 is TGTGCCAGTAGCGGGACAGGGGGTCAGCCCCAGCATTTT.

The chain recombines TRBV6-5 with TRBJ1-3, with 9 bases fitting TRBD1. J gave up 3 bases and V 5 bases, and 5 bases lay outside the gene matches. The CDR3 is made up of 15 amino acids. Germline V gives CDR1 MNHEY, CDR2 SVGAGI. The CDR3 DNA reads as TGTGCCAGCAGTATACAGGGGGCGTTTGGAAACACCATATATTTT. Protein sequence: CASSIQGAFGNTIYF.

This clone was observed a single time. The CDR3 DNA follows: TGCGCCAGCAGCTTGGCGGGGTCTCGAGAAAAACTGTTTTTT. Encoded protein: CASSLAGSREKLFF. The chain carries TRBV5-1 and TRBJ1-4; D ambiguous. The germline gives CDR1 SGHRS, CDR2 YFSETQ. Trimming left V 0 bases short and J 8 bases short, with 11 bases between. The CDR3 is 14 amino acids.

V gene TRBV6-6 combines with J gene TRBJ2-7, with no clear D. The CDR3 has 14 residues. Deletions cut 7 bases from V and 0 bases from J, with 13 bases between. CDR1 is MNHNY and CDR2 is SVGAGI in the germline V gene (reference sequence). CDR3 loop: CASKPQDGSYEQYF. In DNA form, the CDR3 reads TGTGCCAGCAAACCCCAGGACGGCTCCTACGAGCAGTACTTC.